This T cell receptor beta chain was retrieved from a study of regulatory T cells in long-lasting Graves disease. General observations from the study: Repertoires from persistent disease leaned toward TRBV28, TRBJ1-2 and TRBJ2-5. For persistent Graves' patients, TCR diversity was lower than for newly diagnosed ones.

In building TCR beta libraries, iRepertoire HTBI primers were used together with Arm-PCR of CDR3 regions. From the multiplex PCR reads, TCRdb called clonotypes with MiXCR, one entry per CDR3 protein. The sample has about 430,000 distinct CDR3 sequences, 15% seen once. V lost 5 bases and J lost 0, with 13 bases in between. Germline V gene sequence: CDR1 LNHDA, CDR2 SQIVND (reference sequence). This CDR3 has 16 amino acids. Time point here: newly diagnosed GD, antithyroid drugs for less than 3 months. Isolated PBMC RNA provided the starting material for the TCR library. This clonotype occurred many times. Its antigen is undetermined. This sample was also put to use in a study of T cells in Graves' hyperthyroidism and ophthalmopathy. As that report states: It was a median 6.5 months before onset that the model predicted ophthalmopathy.

The origin of this receptor is a woman in her thirties or forties with Graves disease. The starting material was peripheral blood mononuclear cells (PBMCs), obtained at new diagnosis, from a patient treated with antithyroid drugs. The chain employs TRBV19 and TRBJ1-4; possibly TRBD1 for D (6 bases). The CDR3 spells CASSGLDSATNEKLFF. CDR3 nucleotides: TGTGCCAGTAGTGGTCTGGACAGTGCAACTAATGAAAAACTGTTTTTT. Filled out from reference TRBV19 and TRBJ1-4, the complete variable domain reads DGGITQSPKYLFRKEGQNVTLSCEQNLNHDAMYWYRQDPGQGLRLIYYSQIVNDFQKGDIAEGYSVSREKKESFPLTVTSAQKNPTAFYLCASSGLDSATNEKLFFGSGTQLSVL.